The table lists the clone carrying this T cell receptor (beta chain) with a few counts. Its specificity is unknown. As to treatment: randomized to nivolumab then ipilimumab (arm A) or the reverse (arm B). TCRdb's copy holds only in-frame clones and misses some; the assay was immunoSEQ multiplex PCR. The repertoire holds approximately 3,500 clones, over 15% seen once, with roughly 9.1% in the top ten. The CDR3 loop spans 15 amino acids. Germline CDR1 MNHGY, CDR2 SAAAGT. V was shortened by 6 bases and J by 6 bases, with 21 bases between the two germline ends. This sample stems from a study of sequential checkpoint blockade in melanoma. At the level of the study: Both treatment sequences were followed by maintenance nivolumab. TCRβ was sequenced from DNA of about a hundred pretreatment tumors.

Notes on the study in general: PD-L1 staining and CD8+ counts, not mutational load, tracked tumor T-cell clonality. For nivolumab-first patients, baseline tumor clonality was associated with response.

The specimen was tumor tissue (inferred from file names), collected from a patient given nivolumab and ipilimumab in sequence. The chain uses TRBV6-8 and TRBJ2-7, with D possibly being TRBD1 (6 bases). The clonotype originates from a human donor with melanoma. The CDR3 loop reads CASSRTKQVQGEQYF. CDR3 DNA sequence: TGTGCCAGCAGCCGAACCAAACAGGTACAGGGCGAGCAGTACTTC.